These 8 T cell receptor beta chains originate from one sample sequenced in a study of T cell responses to AZD1222 COVID-19 vaccine. The repertoire was sequenced with immunoSEQ multiplex PCR; TCRdb's copy has only in-frame clones and lacks some. The table has fewer than 120,000 clones, 92% seen once. Sequencing was performed on peripheral blood, taken 28 days after the second AZD1222 dose. Receptor source: an adult who received the AZD1222 COVID-19 vaccine.

The chain joins TRBV2 to TRBJ1-3, with 7 positions matching TRBD1. Germline loops: CDR1 SNHLY, CDR2 FYNNEI. The trim removed 5 bases at V and 2 bases at J, leaving 6 bases unmatched. The CDR3 spans 15 residues. CDR3 DNA: TGTGCCAGCAGTTCCCACAGGGGAGCTGGAAACACCATATATTTT. Translated, it gives CASSSHRGAGNTIYF.

The chain couples TRBV10-2 to TRBJ1-6; the match to TRBD1 covers 7 bases. J gave up 8 bases and V 5 bases, and 6 bases lay outside the gene matches. The CDR3 runs to 14 residues. Germline loops: CDR1 WSHSY, CDR2 SAAADI. The CDR3 bases are TGCGCCAGCAGTTCCGGGACAGAACATTCACCCCTCCACTTT. It codes for CASSSGTEHSPLHF.

The CDR3 nucleotides read TGTGCCAGCAGTTACTCGAACGCGGGGCAATCGGGTACGCAGTATTTT. Its translation: CASSYSNAGQSGTQYF. The chain joins TRBV6-5 to TRBJ2-3, with D possibly being TRBD2 (6 bases). The CDR3 runs 16 residues. V was shortened by 0 bases and J by 8 bases, with 18 bases between the two germline ends. Germline assignment: CDR1 MNHEY and CDR2 SVGAGI.

This clone was picked up one time. The rearrangement links TRBV18 to TRBJ2-1; D is unresolved. The CDR3 spans 15 residues. Germline V gene data show CDR1 as KGHSH and CDR2 as LQKENI. V was clipped by 0 bases and J by 3 bases, with 9 bases between them. CDR3 residues: CASSPPSIFYNEQFF. The CDR3 DNA follows: TGTGCCAGCTCACCACCGAGTATATTCTACAATGAGCAGTTCTTC.

The chain couples TRBV6-2 or TRBV6-3 to TRBJ2-7; D may be TRBD2 (6 bases). This CDR3 region has 15 residues. The germline V and J ends were trimmed by 2 bases and 4 bases, with 15 bases remaining between them. In germline, CDR1 is MNHEY, CDR2 SVGEGT. CDR3 in amino acids: CASSYTTSTRYEQYF. CDR3 DNA: TGTGCCAGCAGTTACACCACTAGCACTAGGTACGAGCAGTACTTC.

This chain uses TRBV6-5 with TRBJ1-4, with D perhaps matching TRBD1 (5 bases). V dropped 6 bases and J dropped 0 bases, with 11 bases sitting between them. The CDR3 covers 15 residues. The germline V gene encodes CDR1 MNHEY and CDR2 SVGAGI. The CDR3 DNA reads as TGTGCCAGCAGCCGCGACAGCTCAACTAATGAAAAACTGTTTTTT. This sequence encodes CASSRDSSTNEKLFF.

This clone was observed a single time. The chain uses TRBV4-2 and TRBJ1-4; 7 bases fit TRBD1. From germline, CDR1 is LGHNA and CDR2 YNFKEQ. The CDR3 extends over 19 amino acids. V lost 1 base, J lost 4 bases, and 15 bases stayed unmatched. CDR3 DNA: TGTGCCAGCAGCCAAGTCGGGACAGTTCAACTCAAAAATAATGAAAAACTGTTTTTT. Its translation: CASSQVGTVQLKNNEKLFF.

The rearrangement uses TRBV6-5 and TRBJ1-3; D remains unclear. This CDR3 has 15 residues. Looked up from germline, CDR1 is MNHEY and CDR2 is SVGAGI. With 5 bases removed from V and 4 bases from J, the gap between germline ends came to 15 bases. As DNA, the CDR3 is TGTGCCAGCAGTCCAACCTACCTACCCGGAAACACCATATATTTT. Amino acid sequence: CASSPTYLPGNTIYF.